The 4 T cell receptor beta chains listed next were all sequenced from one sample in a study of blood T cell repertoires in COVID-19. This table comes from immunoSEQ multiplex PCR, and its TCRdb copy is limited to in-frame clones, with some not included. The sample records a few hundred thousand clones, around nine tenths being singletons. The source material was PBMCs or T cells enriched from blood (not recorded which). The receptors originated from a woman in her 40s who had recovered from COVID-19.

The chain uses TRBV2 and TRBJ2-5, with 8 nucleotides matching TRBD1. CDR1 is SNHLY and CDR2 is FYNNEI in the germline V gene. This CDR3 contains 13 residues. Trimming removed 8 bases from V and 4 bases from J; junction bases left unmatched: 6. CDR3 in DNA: TGTGCCAGCTCCCGGACAGGGATAGAGACCCAGTACTTC. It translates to CASSRTGIETQYF.

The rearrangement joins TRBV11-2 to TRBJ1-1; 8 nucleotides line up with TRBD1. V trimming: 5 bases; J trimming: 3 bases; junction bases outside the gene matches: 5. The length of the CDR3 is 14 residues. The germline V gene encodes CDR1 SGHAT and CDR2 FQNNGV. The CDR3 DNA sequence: TGTGCCAGCAGCCCGGGACAGGAGTACACTGAAGCTTTCTTT. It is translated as CASSPGQEYTEAFF. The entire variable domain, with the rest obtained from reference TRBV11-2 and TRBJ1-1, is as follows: EAGVAQSPRYKIIEKRQSVAFWCNPISGHATLYWYQQILGQGPKLLIQFQNNGVVDDSQLPKDRFSAERLKGVDSTLKIQPAKLEDSAVYLCASSPGQEYTEAFFGQGTRLTVV.

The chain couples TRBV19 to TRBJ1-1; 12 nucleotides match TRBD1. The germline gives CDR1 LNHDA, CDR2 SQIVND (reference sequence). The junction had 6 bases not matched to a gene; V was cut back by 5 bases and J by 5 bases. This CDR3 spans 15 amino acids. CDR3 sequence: CASSAMGQGATEAFF. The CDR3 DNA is TGTGCCAGTAGTGCCATGGGACAGGGGGCTACTGAAGCTTTCTTT.

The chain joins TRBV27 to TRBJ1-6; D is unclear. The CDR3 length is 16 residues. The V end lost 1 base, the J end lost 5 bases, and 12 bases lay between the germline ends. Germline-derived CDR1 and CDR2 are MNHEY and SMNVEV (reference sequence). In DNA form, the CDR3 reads TGTGCCAGCAGTTTATGGCAGGCTTCTAATAATTCACCCCTCCACTTT. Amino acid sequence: CASSLWQASNNSPLHF.